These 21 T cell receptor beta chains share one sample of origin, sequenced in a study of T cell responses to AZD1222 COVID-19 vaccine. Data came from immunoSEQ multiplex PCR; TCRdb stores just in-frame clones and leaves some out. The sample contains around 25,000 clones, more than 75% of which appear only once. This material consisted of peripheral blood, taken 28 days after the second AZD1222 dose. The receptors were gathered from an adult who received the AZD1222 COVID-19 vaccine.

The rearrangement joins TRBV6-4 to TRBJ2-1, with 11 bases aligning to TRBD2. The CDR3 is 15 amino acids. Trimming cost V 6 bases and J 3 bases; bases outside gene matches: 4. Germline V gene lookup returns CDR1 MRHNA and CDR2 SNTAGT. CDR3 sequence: CASRETSGSYNEQFF. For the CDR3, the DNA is TGTGCCAGCAGGGAAACTAGCGGGAGCTACAATGAGCAGTTCTTC.

The CDR3: CSASWNSGANVLTF. In DNA, the CDR3 is TGCAGTGCTAGTTGGAACTCTGGGGCCAACGTCCTGACTTTC. The J gene is TRBJ2-6, the V gene TRBV20-1; D gene ambiguous. Germline CDR1 is DFQATT and CDR2 is SNEGSKA (reference sequence). The V and J ends lost 3 bases and 0 bases respectively, with 6 bases between them. The CDR3 runs to 14 residues.

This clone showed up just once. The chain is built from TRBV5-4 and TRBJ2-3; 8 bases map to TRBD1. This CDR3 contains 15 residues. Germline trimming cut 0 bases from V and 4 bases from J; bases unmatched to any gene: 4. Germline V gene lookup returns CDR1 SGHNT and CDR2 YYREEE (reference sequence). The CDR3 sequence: CASSLGPGGADTQYF. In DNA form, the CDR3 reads TGTGCCAGCAGCTTGGGCCCAGGGGGCGCAGATACGCAGTATTTT.

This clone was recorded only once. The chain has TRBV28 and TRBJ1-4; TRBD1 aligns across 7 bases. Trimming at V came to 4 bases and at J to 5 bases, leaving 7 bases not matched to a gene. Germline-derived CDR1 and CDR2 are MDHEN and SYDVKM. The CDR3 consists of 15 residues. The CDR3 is CASSSRQGQNEKLFF. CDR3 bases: TGTGCCAGCAGTTCCCGACAGGGCCAAAATGAAAAACTGTTTTTT.

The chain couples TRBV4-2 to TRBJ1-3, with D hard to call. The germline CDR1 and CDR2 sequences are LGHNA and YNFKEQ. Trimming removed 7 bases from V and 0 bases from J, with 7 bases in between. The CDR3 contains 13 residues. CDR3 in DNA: TGTGCCAGCACCAGGAACTCTGGAAACACCATATATTTT. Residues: CASTRNSGNTIYF.

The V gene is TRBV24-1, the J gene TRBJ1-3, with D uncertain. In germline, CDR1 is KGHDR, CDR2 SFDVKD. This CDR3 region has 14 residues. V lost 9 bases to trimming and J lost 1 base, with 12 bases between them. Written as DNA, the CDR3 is TGTGCCACCTCCGCCGGTGGGTCTGGAAACACCATATATTTT. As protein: CATSAGGSGNTIYF.

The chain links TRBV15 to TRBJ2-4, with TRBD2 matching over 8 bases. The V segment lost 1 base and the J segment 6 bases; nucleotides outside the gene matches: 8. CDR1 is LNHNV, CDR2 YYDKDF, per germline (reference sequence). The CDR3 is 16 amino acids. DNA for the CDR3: TGTGCCACCAGCAGAGCGGGAGGGCGGGTTGGAAACATTCAGTACTTC. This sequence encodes CATSRAGGRVGNIQYF.

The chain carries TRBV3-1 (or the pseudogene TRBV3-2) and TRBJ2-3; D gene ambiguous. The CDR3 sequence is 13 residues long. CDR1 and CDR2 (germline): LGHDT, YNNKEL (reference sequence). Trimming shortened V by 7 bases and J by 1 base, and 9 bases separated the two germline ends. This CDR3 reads CASTEVGTDTQYF. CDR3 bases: TGTGCCAGCACCGAAGTCGGCACAGATACGCAGTATTTT.

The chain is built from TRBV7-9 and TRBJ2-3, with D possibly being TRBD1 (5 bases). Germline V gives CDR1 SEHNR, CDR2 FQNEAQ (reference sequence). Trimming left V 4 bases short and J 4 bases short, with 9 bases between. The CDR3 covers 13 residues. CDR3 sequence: CASSSTGPDTQYF. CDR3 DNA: TGTGCCAGCAGCTCAACAGGACCAGATACGCAGTATTTT.

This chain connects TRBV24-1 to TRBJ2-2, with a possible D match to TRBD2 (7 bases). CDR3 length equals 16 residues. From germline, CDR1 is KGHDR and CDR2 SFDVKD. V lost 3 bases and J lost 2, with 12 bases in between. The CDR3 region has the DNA TGTGCCACCAGTGATCGGGGGGCTGTTAACACCGGGGAGCTGTTTTTT. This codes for CATSDRGAVNTGELFF.

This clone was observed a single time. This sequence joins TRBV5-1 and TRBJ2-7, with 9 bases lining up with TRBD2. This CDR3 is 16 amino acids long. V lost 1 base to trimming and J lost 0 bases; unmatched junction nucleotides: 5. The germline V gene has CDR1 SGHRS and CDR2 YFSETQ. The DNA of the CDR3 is TGCGCCAGCAGCTTGTCGGCGGGAGGGCTCTCCTACGAGCAGTACTTC. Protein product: CASSLSAGGLSYEQYF.

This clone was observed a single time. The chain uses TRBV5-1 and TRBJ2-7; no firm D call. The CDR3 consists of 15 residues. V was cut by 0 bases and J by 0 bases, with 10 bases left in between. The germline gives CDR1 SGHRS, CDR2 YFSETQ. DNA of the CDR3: TGCGCCAGCAGCTTGGTTGGTGGCCCCTCCTACGAGCAGTACTTC. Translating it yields CASSLVGGPSYEQYF.

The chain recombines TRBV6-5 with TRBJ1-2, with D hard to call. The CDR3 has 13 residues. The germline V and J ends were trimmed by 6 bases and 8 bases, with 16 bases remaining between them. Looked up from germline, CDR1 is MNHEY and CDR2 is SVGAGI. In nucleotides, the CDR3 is TGTGCCAGCAGGGATATAGGGCCCTCGGGCTACACCTTC. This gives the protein CASRDIGPSGYTF.

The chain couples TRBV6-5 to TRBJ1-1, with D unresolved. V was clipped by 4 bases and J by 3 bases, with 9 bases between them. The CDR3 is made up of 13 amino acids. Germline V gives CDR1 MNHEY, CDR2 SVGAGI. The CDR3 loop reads CASSFWRDTEAFF. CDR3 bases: TGTGCCAGCAGTTTTTGGCGGGACACTGAAGCTTTCTTT.

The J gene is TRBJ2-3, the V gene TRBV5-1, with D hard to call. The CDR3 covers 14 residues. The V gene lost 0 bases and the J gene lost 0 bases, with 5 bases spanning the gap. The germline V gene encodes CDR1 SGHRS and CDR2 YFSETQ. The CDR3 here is CASSLGISTDTQYF. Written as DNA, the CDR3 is TGCGCCAGCAGCTTGGGCATCAGCACAGATACGCAGTATTTT. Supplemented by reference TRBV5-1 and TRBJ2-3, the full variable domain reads KAGVTQTPRYLIKTRGQQVTLSCSPISGHRSVSWYQQTPGQGLQFLFEYFSETQRNKGNFPGRFSGRQFSNSRSEMNVSTLELGDSALYLCASSLGISTDTQYFGPGTRLTVL.

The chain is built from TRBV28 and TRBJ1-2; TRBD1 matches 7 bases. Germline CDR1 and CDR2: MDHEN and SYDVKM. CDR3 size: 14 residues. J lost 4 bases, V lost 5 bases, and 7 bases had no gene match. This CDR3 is CASSPGQRIYGYTF. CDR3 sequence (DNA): TGTGCCAGCAGTCCGGGACAGCGGATCTATGGCTACACCTTC.

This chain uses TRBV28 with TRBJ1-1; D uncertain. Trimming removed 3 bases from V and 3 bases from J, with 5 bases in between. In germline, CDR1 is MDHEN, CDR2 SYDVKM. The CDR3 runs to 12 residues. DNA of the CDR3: TGTGCCAGCAGTTTTGGTTACACTGAAGCTTTCTTT. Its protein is CASSFGYTEAFF.

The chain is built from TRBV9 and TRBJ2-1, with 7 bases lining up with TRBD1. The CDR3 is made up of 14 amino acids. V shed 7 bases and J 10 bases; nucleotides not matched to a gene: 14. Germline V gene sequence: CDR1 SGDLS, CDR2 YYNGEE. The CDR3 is CASGAAYRGSEQFF. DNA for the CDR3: TGTGCCAGCGGCGCCGCTTACAGGGGAAGCGAGCAGTTCTTC. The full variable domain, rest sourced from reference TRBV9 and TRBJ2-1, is DSGVTQTPKHLITATGQRVTLRCSPRSGDLSVYWYQQSLDQGLQFLIQYYNGEERAKGNILERFSAQQFPDLHSELNLSSLELGDSALYFCASGAAYRGSEQFFGPGTRLTVL.

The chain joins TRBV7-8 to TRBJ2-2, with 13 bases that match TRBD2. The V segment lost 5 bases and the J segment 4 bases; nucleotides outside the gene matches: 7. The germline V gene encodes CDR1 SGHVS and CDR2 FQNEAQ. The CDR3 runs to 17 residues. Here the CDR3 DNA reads TGTGCCAGCAGCCCCCGGACTAGCGGGAGCGCCACCGGGGAGCTGTTTTTT. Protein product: CASSPRTSGSATGELFF.

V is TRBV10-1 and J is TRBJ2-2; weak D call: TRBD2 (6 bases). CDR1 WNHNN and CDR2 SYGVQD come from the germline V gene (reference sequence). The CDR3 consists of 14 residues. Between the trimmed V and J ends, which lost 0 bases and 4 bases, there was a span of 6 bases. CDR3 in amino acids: CASSESGGTGELFF. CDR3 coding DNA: TGCGCCAGCAGTGAGTCGGGGGGCACCGGGGAGCTGTTTTTT.

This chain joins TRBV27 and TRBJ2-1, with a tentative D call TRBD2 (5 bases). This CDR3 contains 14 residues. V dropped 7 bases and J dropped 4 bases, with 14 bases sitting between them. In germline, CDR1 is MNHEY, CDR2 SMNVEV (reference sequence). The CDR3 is CASMDWSTYNEQFF. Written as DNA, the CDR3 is TGTGCCAGCATGGACTGGAGCACGTACAATGAGCAGTTCTTC.